These 22 T cell receptor beta chains were sequenced from one sample in a study of breast tumors, draining lymph nodes, adjacent tissues. TCRdb re-called the multiplex PCR reads through MiXCR, storing one row per CDR3 protein. The sample contains nearly 200,000 distinct CDR3 sequences, approximately 31% of which appear only once. Samples came from axillary lymph nodes draining the breast cancer. The sequenced material came from axillary lymph node tissue. The receptors were gathered from a female donor with breast cancer. Some clones in this sample may be carry-over from other donors' samples.

Of note for this clonotype: A read error may explain this, as a much larger clone is one base away. The DNA of the CDR3 is TGTGCCAGCAGTCCAGGGGGCGCGGAGGAGCAGTACTTC. Its protein is CASSPGGAEEQYF. The chain uses TRBV6-1 and TRBJ2-7; the match to TRBD1 covers 8 bases. Germline assignment: CDR1 MNHNS and CDR2 SASEGT. CDR3 length equals 13 residues. Germline trimming cut 5 bases from V and 7 bases from J; bases unmatched to any gene: 7.

The V call is TRBV27, the J call TRBJ1-3, with D perhaps TRBD1 (5 bases). Germline values: CDR1 MNHEY, CDR2 SMNVEV (reference sequence). Trimming shortened V by 4 bases and J by 4 bases, and 8 bases separated the two germline ends. The CDR3 is made up of 13 amino acids. For the CDR3, the DNA is TGTGCCAGCAGTTCAGGGTACGGAAACACCATATATTTT. This sequence encodes CASSSGYGNTIYF.

This chain connects TRBV6-1 to TRBJ2-1; D call uncertain. V was pared by 5 bases and J by 3 bases, with 11 bases between. The CDR3 extends over 14 amino acids. CDR1 is MNHNS and CDR2 is SASEGT in the germline V gene. CDR3 nucleotide sequence: TGTGCCAGCAGTCGAGAGTTTCTCTACAATGAGCAGTTCTTC. Protein product: CASSREFLYNEQFF.

This clonotype was recorded many times. The gene calls are TRBV12-3 or TRBV12-4 and TRBJ1-2; D gene uncertain. CDR3 length equals 12 residues. Trimming took off 6 bases at V and 5 bases at J, with 10 bases between the two ends. CDR3 DNA sequence: TGTGCCAGCAGCCCCGCGGGGTATGGCTACACCTTC. Translation: CASSPAGYGYTF.

There are a few counts of this clonotype. This chain uses TRBV6-6 with TRBJ1-1; a weak D match, TRBD1 (5 bases). Between the trimmed V and J ends, which lost 7 bases and 0 bases, there was a span of 9 bases. This CDR3 is 13 amino acids long. Germline assignment: CDR1 MNHNY and CDR2 SVGAGI (reference sequence). The CDR3 nucleotides are TGTGCCAGCACCCCCAGGGTGAACACTGAAGCTTTCTTT. Protein product: CASTPRVNTEAFF.

The V call is TRBV7-9, the J call TRBJ2-1; 9 positions agree with TRBD1. From germline, CDR1 is SEHNR and CDR2 FQNEAQ (reference sequence). This CDR3 comprises 17 residues. Trimming at V came to 1 base and at J to 7 bases, leaving 11 bases not matched to a gene. The CDR3 here is CASSLVVSPGTGNEQFF. The CDR3 nucleotides are TGTGCCAGCAGCTTAGTTGTTTCCCCCGGGACAGGGAATGAGCAGTTCTTC.

This clonotype was counted at least ten times. The chain carries TRBV11-2 and TRBJ2-1; 8 positions agree with TRBD2. Looked up from germline, CDR1 is SGHAT and CDR2 is FQNNGV. Losses at the gene ends were 1 base for V and 7 bases for J; bases not matched to a gene: 3. This CDR3 has 14 amino acids. CDR3 sequence: CASSLVGGRNEQFF. For the CDR3, the DNA is TGTGCCAGCAGCTTAGTCGGCGGGAGGAATGAGCAGTTCTTC.

This clonotype was counted ten times or more. The gene calls are TRBV5-1 and TRBJ2-7; 8 bases map to TRBD2. The CDR3 loop spans 14 amino acids. Looked up from germline, CDR1 is SGHRS and CDR2 is YFSETQ. With V trimmed by 0 bases and J by 5 bases, 4 bases remained unmatched. The CDR3 region is CASSLELAADEQYF. The CDR3 nucleotides read TGCGCCAGCAGCTTGGAACTAGCGGCGGACGAGCAGTACTTC.

This clonotype was detected ten times or more. This sequence may be a read error, since a much larger clone differs from it by one base. The chain recombines TRBV7-7 with TRBJ2-5, with D possibly being TRBD2 (6 bases). Germline assignment: CDR1 SSHAT and CDR2 FNYEAQ (reference sequence). The CDR3 has 15 residues. CDR3 amino acids: CASSLQGLSGETQHF. In nucleotides, the CDR3 is TGTGCTAGCAGCCTCCAAGGACTATCCGGGGAGACCCAGCACTTC.

This clonotype was found many times. The chain couples TRBV4-2 to TRBJ2-7; D remains ambiguous. CDR1 and CDR2 (germline): LGHNA, YNFKEQ. The CDR3 runs to 16 residues. Trimming stripped 0 bases from V and 0 bases from J, with 12 bases between. The CDR3 DNA sequence: TGTGCCAGCAGCCAAGAAATGGTATGGAGCTCCTACGAGCAGTACTTC. Translation: CASSQEMVWSSYEQYF.

This clonotype was found many times. This rearrangement joins TRBV5-4 to TRBJ1-2, with 9 bases aligning to TRBD1. This CDR3 has 16 residues. Trimming removed 3 bases from V and 5 bases from J; junction bases left unmatched: 11. Germline CDR1 reads SGHNT; CDR2 reads YYREEE (reference sequence). CDR3 region: CASSWDRDREIYGYTF. The CDR3 region has the DNA TGTGCCAGCAGCTGGGACCGGGACAGGGAAATTTATGGCTACACCTTC.

This clonotype was recorded at least ten times. V is TRBV10-2 and J is TRBJ2-4; D ambiguous. Trimming shortened V by 8 bases and J by 5 bases, and 10 bases separated the two germline ends. CDR3 length: 12 amino acids. Germline-derived CDR1 and CDR2 are WSHSY and SAAADI. CDR3 region: CASGQAQNIQYF. The CDR3 DNA sequence: TGCGCCAGCGGGCAGGCCCAAAACATTCAGTACTTC.

The J gene is TRBJ1-3, the V gene TRBV11-2, with D possibly matching TRBD1 (5 bases). Germline V gene sequence: CDR1 SGHAT, CDR2 FQNNGV. This CDR3 is 16 amino acids long. V was cut by 1 base and J by 1 base, with 11 bases left in between. In DNA form, the CDR3 reads TGTGCCAGCAGCTTAGGGGGTGCAGGGTCTGGAAACACCATATATTTT. Translated: CASSLGGAGSGNTIYF.

This clonotype was seen many times. The V gene is TRBV5-5, the J gene TRBJ2-2; D unclear. This CDR3 is built from 15 residues. Per the germline V gene, CDR1 is SGHKS and CDR2 is YYEKEE (reference sequence). Trimming left V 0 bases short and J 3 bases short, with 9 bases between. In DNA form, the CDR3 reads TGTGCCAGCAGCTTGGTGACGGTACACACCGGGGAGCTGTTTTTT. Its translation is CASSLVTVHTGELFF.

V gene TRBV20-1 combines with J gene TRBJ2-5, with D possibly matching TRBD2 (5 bases). The V gene's germline CDR1 is DFQATT and CDR2 SNEGSKA (reference sequence). The CDR3 runs to 12 residues. Trimming pared 6 bases from V and 5 bases from J, leaving 13 bases between. The CDR3 loop is CSALGVAETQYF. CDR3 nucleotide sequence: TGCAGTGCCCTCGGGGTGGCGGAGACCCAGTACTTC.

The CDR3 DNA follows: TGTGCCAGCAGCGTAGATGAGGGAGGATACGAGCAGTACTTC. It is translated as CASSVDEGGYEQYF. V is TRBV9 and J is TRBJ2-7, with D perhaps TRBD2 (6 bases). Per the germline V gene, CDR1 is SGDLS and CDR2 is YYNGEE. There are 14 residues in the CDR3. The V end lost 0 bases, the J end lost 4 bases, and 11 bases lay between the germline ends.

CDR3 in amino acids: CASSLYLGVGPDDQPQHF. Here the CDR3 DNA reads TGTGCCAGCAGTTTATATCTGGGGGTAGGGCCAGATGATCAGCCCCAGCATTTT. The V call is TRBV28, the J call TRBJ1-5; a possible D gene is TRBD1 (5 bases). V lost 1 base to trimming and J lost 5 bases, with 21 bases between them. CDR1 and CDR2 from the germline V gene are MDHEN and SYDVKM. There are 18 residues in the CDR3.

This chain connects TRBV11-3 to TRBJ2-1; 9 bases fit TRBD2. V was pared by 5 bases and J by 5 bases, with 10 bases of the junction left unmatched. Per germline, CDR1 SGHNT and CDR2 YENEEA. The CDR3 has 16 residues. CDR3 coding DNA: TGTGCCAGCAGCCTAGGGGCGGGGGGGCGGAACAATGAGCAGTTCTTC. It yields the protein CASSLGAGGRNNEQFF.

Many counts were recorded for this clonotype. V gene TRBV20-1 combines with J gene TRBJ2-3; no clear D. The CDR3 spans 14 residues. Per germline, CDR1 DFQATT and CDR2 SNEGSKA (reference sequence). The ends were cut back, 2 bases at V and 4 bases at J, with 13 bases in the middle. The CDR3 nucleotides read TGCAGTGCTAGACCGGGCTCCTCCGCAGATACGCAGTATTTT. Encoded protein: CSARPGSSADTQYF.

At least ten counts were recorded for this clonotype. The V and J genes are TRBV2 and TRBJ2-7; D is unresolved. Germline lookup yields CDR1 SNHLY and CDR2 FYNNEI. The CDR3 totals 12 residues. Trimming left V 0 bases short and J 5 bases short, with 5 bases between. CDR3 loop: CASSEAAHEQYF. For the CDR3, the DNA is TGTGCCAGCAGTGAAGCTGCGCACGAGCAGTACTTC.

This clonotype was observed many times. This rearrangement joins TRBV28 to TRBJ2-7; D remains ambiguous. This CDR3 is built from 12 residues. The V gene lost 6 bases and the J gene lost 6 bases, with 12 bases spanning the gap. Germline assignment: CDR1 MDHEN and CDR2 SYDVKM. For the CDR3, the DNA is TGTGCCAGCAGCACCACCTTGAGCGAGCAGTACTTC. It encodes CASSTTLSEQYF.

There are many counts of this clonotype. The chain employs TRBV20-1 and TRBJ2-1, with D hard to call. Trimming took 6 bases from V and 7 from J, leaving 16 bases between them. The germline V gene has CDR1 DFQATT and CDR2 SNEGSKA (reference sequence). The CDR3 length is 13 residues. The CDR3 region is CSALVPPRNEQFF. CDR3 DNA sequence: TGCAGTGCCCTGGTACCCCCTCGGAATGAGCAGTTCTTC.